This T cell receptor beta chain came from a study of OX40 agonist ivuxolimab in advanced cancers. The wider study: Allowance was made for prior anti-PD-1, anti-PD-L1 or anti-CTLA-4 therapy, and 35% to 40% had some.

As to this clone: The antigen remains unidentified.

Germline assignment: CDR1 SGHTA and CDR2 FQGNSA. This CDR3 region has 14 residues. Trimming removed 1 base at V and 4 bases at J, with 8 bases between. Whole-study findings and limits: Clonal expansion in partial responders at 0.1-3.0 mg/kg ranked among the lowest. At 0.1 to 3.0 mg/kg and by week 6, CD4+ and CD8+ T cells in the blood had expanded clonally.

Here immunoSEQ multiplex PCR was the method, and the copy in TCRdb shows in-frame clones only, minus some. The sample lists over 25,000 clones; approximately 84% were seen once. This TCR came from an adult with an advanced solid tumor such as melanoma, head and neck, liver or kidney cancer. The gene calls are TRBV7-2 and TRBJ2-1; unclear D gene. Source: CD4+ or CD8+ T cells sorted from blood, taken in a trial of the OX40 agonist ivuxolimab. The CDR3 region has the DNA TGTGCCAGCAGCTTAGGGACGTCTTACAATGAGCAGTTCTTC. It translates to CASSLGTSYNEQFF. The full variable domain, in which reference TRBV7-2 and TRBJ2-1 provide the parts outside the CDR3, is GAGVSQSPSNKVTEKGKDVELRCDPISGHTALYWYRQSLGQGLEFLIYFQGNSAPDKSGLPSDRFSAERTGGSVSTLTIQRTQQEDSAVYLCASSLGTSYNEQFFGPGTRLTVL.